A single sample is the source of the 28 T cell receptor beta chains below, sequenced in a study of blood T cell repertoires in COVID-19. Only in-frame clones appear in the TCRdb table, and some are missing; sequencing was by immunoSEQ multiplex PCR. The sample has about 210,000 clones; 75% to 90% are singletons. Source material: peripheral blood. The receptors here all came from a woman between 40 and 55 years old with acute or convalescent COVID-19.

The rearrangement links TRBV15 to TRBJ2-4, with 7 bases aligning to TRBD1. This CDR3 spans 15 amino acids. The trim removed 3 bases at V and 4 bases at J, leaving 6 bases unmatched. CDR1 and CDR2 from the germline V gene are LNHNV and YYDKDF (reference sequence). CDR3 in DNA: TGTGCCACCAGCAGTATAAACAGGGGAAAAAACATTCAGTACTTC. Translated: CATSSINRGKNIQYF.

The rearrangement links TRBV27 to TRBJ1-4, with D possibly TRBD1 on 5 matching bases. CDR3 length equals 17 residues. The germline CDR1 and CDR2 sequences are MNHEY and SMNVEV (reference sequence). Trimming pared 7 bases from V and 0 bases from J, leaving 18 bases between. The CDR3 protein is CASKRQPTTTTNEKLFF. CDR3 bases: TGTGCCAGCAAGCGACAGCCAACCACAACAACTAATGAAAAACTGTTTTTT.

As concerns this clone: One end of the junction does not line up with germline, which may come from a read error. The rearrangement links TRBV7-8 to TRBJ1-6, with TRBD1 matching 7 bases. CDR1 is SGHVS and CDR2 is FQNEAQ in the germline V gene. The length of the CDR3 is 12 residues. CDR3 in DNA: TGTGCCAGCAGCTTTCCCGGGACAGCCGTTAACTTT. This encodes CASSFPGTAVNF.

The gene calls are TRBV7-8 and TRBJ1-5; weak D call: TRBD1 (5 bases). CDR1 SGHVS and CDR2 FQNEAQ come from the germline V gene. This CDR3 is built from 16 residues. The V gene lost 0 bases and the J gene lost 7 bases, with 16 bases spanning the gap. Written as DNA, the CDR3 is TGTGCCAGCAGCTTAGCCAGACAGCACCTAGGGCAGCCCCAGCATTTT. Encoded protein: CASSLARQHLGQPQHF.

This sequence joins TRBV4-2 and TRBJ1-6; no firm D call. The V gene's germline CDR1 is LGHNA and CDR2 YNFKEQ. The CDR3 loop spans 18 amino acids. V was trimmed by 0 bases and J by 0 bases, leaving 12 bases between them. CDR3 residues: CASSQDSTVSSYNSPLHF. The CDR3, as DNA: TGTGCCAGCAGCCAAGATTCAACGGTGAGCTCCTATAATTCACCCCTCCACTTT.

This clone was detected only once. Written as DNA, the CDR3 is TGTGCCAGCAGCCGGGAGGGGGATTATGGCTACACCTTC. Its translation: CASSREGDYGYTF. The chain joins TRBV3-1 (or the pseudogene TRBV3-2) to TRBJ1-2, with D possibly matching TRBD1 (6 bases). The CDR3 runs 13 residues. Germline assignment: CDR1 LGHDT and CDR2 YNNKEL (reference sequence). The germline V and J ends were trimmed by 4 bases and 5 bases, with 11 bases remaining between them.

This chain uses TRBV5-8 with TRBJ1-6; D is possibly TRBD1 (6 bases). Germline lookup yields CDR1 SGHTS and CDR2 YDEGEE. This CDR3 is built from 16 residues. Trimming cost V 4 bases and J 7 bases, with 18 bases left between them. The CDR3 reads CASSHAWTALNSPLHF. The CDR3 DNA is TGTGCCAGCAGCCATGCCTGGACAGCACTCAATTCACCCCTCCACTTT.

This chain joins TRBV27 and TRBJ2-1; maybe TRBD2 (6 bases). The CDR3 spans 14 residues. V was trimmed by 4 bases and J by 3 bases, leaving 10 bases between them. Germline loops: CDR1 MNHEY, CDR2 SMNVEV (reference sequence). CDR3 DNA: TGTGCCAGCAGTTCTAGCGCCGACTACAATGAGCAGTTCTTC. Translation gives CASSSSADYNEQFF.

The chain combines TRBV7-3 with TRBJ1-1; D might be TRBD1 (6 bases). Between the trimmed V and J ends, which lost 5 bases and 4 bases, there was a span of 17 bases. This CDR3 spans 15 amino acids. Germline CDR1 SGHTA, CDR2 FQGTGA. The CDR3 nucleotides read TGTGCCAGCAGCCCCCTTCTGGGGGCCAGCACTGAAGCTTTCTTT. The encoded protein is CASSPLLGASTEAFF. The full variable domain, with the rest looked up from reference TRBV7-3 and TRBJ1-1, is GAGVSQTPSNKVTEKGKYVELRCDPISGHTALYWYRQSLGQGPEFLIYFQGTGAADDSGLPNDRFFAVRPEGSVSTLKIQRTERGDSAVYLCASSPLLGASTEAFFGQGTRLTVV.

The chain uses TRBV11-1 and TRBJ2-1; a weak D match, TRBD1 (5 bases). The CDR3 is made up of 14 amino acids. Germline loops: CDR1 SGHAT, CDR2 FQDESV (reference sequence). Trimming took 4 bases from V and 4 from J, leaving 11 bases between them. The CDR3 DNA reads TGTGCCAGCAGCTCCCCGACAGCGTACAATGAGCAGTTCTTC. Translation: CASSSPTAYNEQFF.

The chain joins TRBV10-1 to TRBJ2-5; no reliable D call. There are 15 residues in the CDR3. Germline V CDR1 and CDR2: WNHNN, SYGVQD (reference sequence). V lost 3 bases, J lost 3 bases, and 14 bases lay in between. CDR3 nucleotides: TGCGCCAGCAGTGATCCGGCAGGTGCCGAAGAGACCCAGTACTTC. Translation gives CASSDPAGAEETQYF.

The chain has TRBV2 and TRBJ1-5; D may be TRBD1 (6 bases). The ends were cut back, 3 bases at V and 5 bases at J, with 11 bases in the middle. The CDR3 has 14 residues. Germline V gene sequence: CDR1 SNHLY, CDR2 FYNNEI. The CDR3 loop is CASSDRDNYQPQHF. The CDR3 DNA follows: TGTGCCAGCAGTGACAGGGACAATTATCAGCCCCAGCATTTT.

The chain uses TRBV3-1 (or the pseudogene TRBV3-2) and TRBJ1-1, with D perhaps TRBD1 (6 bases). There are 13 residues in the CDR3. Germline CDR1 reads LGHDT; CDR2 reads YNNKEL (reference sequence). V gave up 3 bases and J gave up 2 bases, with 7 bases separating them. CDR3 sequence (DNA): TGTGCCAGCAGCCAGACAGGAAACACTGAAGCTTTCTTT. Its protein product is CASSQTGNTEAFF.

This rearrangement joins TRBV13 to TRBJ2-3; 9 bases are a match to TRBD2. This CDR3 comprises 15 residues. Germline CDR1 PRHDT, CDR2 FYEKMQ (reference sequence). V lost 5 bases, J lost 2 bases, and 5 bases stayed unmatched. CDR3 bases: TGTGCCAGCAGCATGTCTAGCGGGGTCACAGATACGCAGTATTTT. This encodes CASSMSSGVTDTQYF.

The chain carries TRBV4-2 and TRBJ2-6, with D unclear. The CDR3 has 15 residues. The V gene lost 3 bases and the J gene lost 1 base, with 7 bases spanning the gap. Germline lookup yields CDR1 LGHNA and CDR2 YNFKEQ. CDR3 sequence reads: CASSHPQSGANVLTF. CDR3 coding DNA: TGTGCCAGCAGCCACCCACAATCTGGGGCCAACGTCCTGACTTTC.

V is TRBV18 and J is TRBJ1-2; tentative D call: TRBD1 (6 bases). V was trimmed by 6 bases and J by 2 bases, leaving 25 bases between them. This CDR3 is built from 18 residues. The germline CDR1 and CDR2 sequences are KGHSH and LQKENI. This CDR3 reads CASSLYVPTNRENYGYTF. CDR3 bases: TGTGCCAGCTCGCTCTACGTTCCAACCAACAGGGAAAACTATGGCTACACCTTC.

The chain carries TRBV6-6 and TRBJ2-3, with 9 bases that match TRBD1. The CDR3 extends over 18 amino acids. V dropped 5 bases and J dropped 0; count of bases not matched to a gene: 12. Germline loops: CDR1 MNHNY, CDR2 SVGAGI (reference sequence). CDR3 amino acids: CASSPRGQGVSSTDTQYF. The CDR3 nucleotides are TGTGCCAGCAGTCCTCGGGGACAGGGCGTCTCTAGCACAGATACGCAGTATTTT.

V is TRBV19 and J is TRBJ1-5; the D is unclear. Germline values: CDR1 LNHDA, CDR2 SQIVND (reference sequence). The CDR3 consists of 16 residues. Deletions cut 5 bases from V and 1 base from J, with 15 bases between. The CDR3 loop reads CASSPVTTSSNQPQHF. The CDR3 bases are TGTGCCAGTAGTCCCGTTACTACCTCCAGCAATCAGCCCCAGCATTTT. The variable domain in full, completed from reference TRBV19 and TRBJ1-5, reads DGGITQSPKYLFRKEGQNVTLSCEQNLNHDAMYWYRQDPGQGLRLIYYSQIVNDFQKGDIAEGYSVSREKKESFPLTVTSAQKNPTAFYLCASSPVTTSSNQPQHFGDGTRLSIL.

This sequence joins TRBV6-6 and TRBJ2-1; the match to TRBD2 covers 8 bases. The ends lost 2 bases at V and 7 bases at J; junction bases unmatched: 7. Germline CDR1 reads MNHNY; CDR2 reads SVGAGI (reference sequence). CDR3 length: 15 amino acids. The CDR3 here is CASSYGIAGKNEQFF. As DNA, the CDR3 is TGTGCCAGCAGTTACGGGATAGCGGGGAAAAATGAGCAGTTCTTC.

This clone has only a few counts. V gene TRBV25-1 combines with J gene TRBJ1-1; the D gene is possibly TRBD1 (6 bases). The CDR3 contains 13 residues. Germline CDR1 MGHDK, CDR2 SYGVNS. V dropped 4 bases and J dropped 8 bases, with 14 bases sitting between them. The CDR3 DNA follows: TGTGCCAGCAGTGGACACAGGGCTGCGGAAGCTTTCTTT. Amino acids: CASSGHRAAEAFF.

The chain has TRBV4-1 and TRBJ1-5, with 8 bases lining up with TRBD1. The germline gives CDR1 MGHRA, CDR2 YSYEKL. J was trimmed by 4 bases and V by 5 bases; bases with no gene match: 10. This CDR3 region has 16 residues. Here the CDR3 reads CASSAYPGTGNQPQHF. CDR3 nucleotide sequence: TGCGCCAGCAGCGCCTACCCCGGGACAGGAAATCAGCCCCAGCATTTT.

The rearrangement joins TRBV7-2 to TRBJ1-5; 9 nucleotides line up with TRBD1. CDR1 SGHTA and CDR2 FQGNSA come from the germline V gene. The V gene end was trimmed by 5 bases and the J gene end by 4 bases; junction bases not matched to a gene: 6. This CDR3 contains 15 residues. In DNA, the CDR3 is TGTGCCAGCAGCCCGGGACAGGGAGGTAATCAGCCCCAGCATTTT. Its protein is CASSPGQGGNQPQHF.

The V gene is TRBV5-6, the J gene TRBJ1-6; D possibly corresponds to TRBD1 (5 bases). The germline V gene has CDR1 SGHDT and CDR2 YYEEEE. CDR3 size: 15 residues. Trimming removed 6 bases at V and 6 bases at J, with 16 bases between. CDR3 residues: CASNPAGGSNSPLHF. CDR3 nucleotides: TGTGCCAGCAACCCCGCCGGGGGAAGTAATTCACCCCTCCACTTT.

This sequence joins TRBV7-3 and TRBJ2-3; D may be TRBD2 (6 bases). The CDR3 runs 14 residues. Deletions cut 2 bases from V and 3 bases from J, with 9 bases between. Per the germline V gene, CDR1 is SGHTA and CDR2 is FQGTGA. CDR3 residues: CASSLFGGTDTQYF. The CDR3 bases are TGTGCCAGCAGCTTATTCGGGGGAACAGATACGCAGTATTTT.

This clone appeared a few times. No conserved phenylalanine or tryptophan is present at the end of the CDR3, so a read error is the likely explanation. The DNA is omitted, as the CDR3 cannot be located on it reliably, and the CDR3 follows TCRdb's listing. This chain joins TRBV2 and TRBJ1-4; the table's TRBD1 call for D was not verified on the DNA. The CDR3 is 11 residues long, ends included. Germline assignment: CDR1 SNHLY and CDR2 FYNNEI. CDR3 sequence: CASSGDRGLVP.

The V call is TRBV7-2, the J call TRBJ2-1; the D gene is possibly TRBD2 (6 bases). There are 14 residues in the CDR3. V was pared by 1 base and J by 6 bases, with 10 bases between. Per germline, CDR1 SGHTA and CDR2 FQGNSA. CDR3 in DNA: TGTGCCAGCAGCTTAGTGGTGGGGGGCAATGAGCAGTTCTTC. It translates to CASSLVVGGNEQFF.

The J gene is TRBJ2-7, the V gene TRBV5-5; TRBD2 might be the D (6 bases). Germline loops: CDR1 SGHKS, CDR2 YYEKEE (reference sequence). Trimming took 1 base from V and 3 from J, leaving 11 bases between them. This CDR3 has 14 residues. The CDR3 loop is CASSLTPGSYEQYV. The CDR3, as DNA: TGTGCCAGCAGCTTGACCCCCGGGAGCTACGAGCAGTACGTC.

The chain combines TRBV7-3 with TRBJ1-1, with D uncertain. This CDR3 comprises 13 residues. Germline V gene lookup returns CDR1 SGHTA and CDR2 FQGTGA. V lost 5 bases to trimming and J lost 4 bases, with 11 bases between them. CDR3 in DNA: TGTGCCAGCAGCCAAGCGTCGGTCACTGAAGCTTTCTTT. Its translation is CASSQASVTEAFF.